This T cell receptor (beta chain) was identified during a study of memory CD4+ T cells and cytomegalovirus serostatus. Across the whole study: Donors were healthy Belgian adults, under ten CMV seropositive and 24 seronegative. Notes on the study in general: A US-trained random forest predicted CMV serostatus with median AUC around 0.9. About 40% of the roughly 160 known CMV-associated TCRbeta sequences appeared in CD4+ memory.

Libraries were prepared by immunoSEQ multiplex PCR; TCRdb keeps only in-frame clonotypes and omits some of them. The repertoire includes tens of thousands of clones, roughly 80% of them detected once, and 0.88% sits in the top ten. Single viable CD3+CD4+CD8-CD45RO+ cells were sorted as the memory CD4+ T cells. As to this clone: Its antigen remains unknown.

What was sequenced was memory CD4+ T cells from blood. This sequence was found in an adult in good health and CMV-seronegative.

The CDR3 here is CASSPWQGQETQYF. CDR3 sequence (DNA): TGTGCCAGCAGCCCATGGCAGGGGCAAGAGACCCAGTACTTC. The gene calls are TRBV11-2 and TRBJ2-5, with D maybe TRBD1 (6 bases). The CDR3 runs 14 residues. Trimming cost V 5 bases and J 2 bases, with 12 bases left between them. Germline loops: CDR1 SGHAT, CDR2 FQNNGV.